One sample yielded the 28 T cell receptor beta chains listed below, sequenced in a study of OX40 agonist ivuxolimab in advanced cancers. TCRdb keeps only in-frame clones here, not all; method: immunoSEQ multiplex PCR. The sample has about 80,000 clones; about 86% are singletons. The sample was CD4+ or CD8+ T cells sorted from blood, taken in a trial of the OX40 agonist ivuxolimab. The source of these receptors is an adult with an advanced solid tumor such as melanoma, head and neck, liver or kidney cancer.

The chain links TRBV7-8 to TRBJ2-1; no clear D. The CDR3 has 14 residues. Germline CDR1 is SGHVS and CDR2 is FQNEAQ. V was cut by 1 base and J by 9 bases, with 13 bases left in between. The CDR3 region has the DNA TGTGCCAGCAGCTTAGGTTTGGCGGTGGGTGAGCAGTTCTTC. Its translation is CASSLGLAVGEQFF.

The V call is TRBV28, the J call TRBJ1-4, with TRBD1 identical over 7 bases. From germline, CDR1 is MDHEN and CDR2 SYDVKM. V was pared by 6 bases and J by 8 bases, with 6 bases of the junction left unmatched. This CDR3 region has 13 residues. For the CDR3, the DNA is TGTGCCAGCAGCCTCGACAGGGTCGAAAAACTGTTTTTT. Protein: CASSLDRVEKLFF. Based on the CDR3 plus reference TRBV28 and TRBJ1-4, the full variable domain is DVKVTQSSRYLVKRTGEKVFLECVQDMDHENMFWYRQDPGLGLRLIYFSYDVKMKEKGDIPEGYSVSREKKERFSLILESASTNQTSMYLCASSLDRVEKLFFGSGTQLSVL.

The chain has TRBV11-2 and TRBJ2-3; D is undetermined. The CDR3 is 16 amino acids. Germline CDR1 is SGHAT and CDR2 is FQNNGV. V was clipped by 5 bases and J by 2 bases, with 17 bases between them. The CDR3 sequence is CASSVGLQINTDTQYF. The CDR3 bases are TGTGCCAGCAGCGTGGGGTTACAGATCAACACAGATACGCAGTATTTT.

The gene calls are TRBV6-5 and TRBJ2-7; 8 bases are shared with TRBD1. Germline values: CDR1 MNHEY, CDR2 SVGAGI. CDR3 size: 14 residues. Germline trimming cut 6 bases from V and 6 bases from J; bases unmatched to any gene: 10. The CDR3, as DNA: TGTGCCAGCAGCAGGACAGGGAGATCCGTCGAGCAGTACTTC. Residues: CASSRTGRSVEQYF.

For this clone: Additional DNA sequences in this sample encode the identical CDR3. The J gene is TRBJ2-3, the V gene TRBV2; D unclear. Germline V gene data show CDR1 as SNHLY and CDR2 as FYNNEI. The CDR3 is 12 residues long. Trimming took off 9 bases at V and 1 base at J, with 8 bases between the two ends. CDR3 sequence reads: CASRRGTDTQYF. The CDR3 bases are TGTGCCAGTAGAAGGGGCACAGATACGCAGTATTTT.

Only one count was recorded for this clone. V and J are TRBV7-2 and TRBJ2-5; D assignment may be TRBD1 or TRBD2 (5 bases each). V was cut by 3 bases and J by 7 bases, with 15 bases left in between. Germline lookup yields CDR1 SGHTA and CDR2 FQGNSA. The CDR3 spans 14 residues. CDR3 DNA: TGTGCCAGCAGCTTCGAGGGACGGGCATGGACCCAGTACTTC. Translated, it gives CASSFEGRAWTQYF.

This chain links TRBV4-3 with TRBJ1-6; D not resolved. This CDR3 is 19 amino acids long. Trimming shortened V by 0 bases and J by 0 bases, and 15 bases separated the two germline ends. Germline assignment: CDR1 LGHNA and CDR2 YSLEER. CDR3 bases: TGCGCCAGCAGCCAAGAACGGACGGGCCGTAGCTCCTATAATTCACCCCTCCACTTT. This gives the protein CASSQERTGRSSYNSPLHF.

The chain uses TRBV28 and TRBJ1-5; D unclear. The V gene lost 6 bases and the J gene lost 3 bases, with 9 bases spanning the gap. In germline, CDR1 is MDHEN, CDR2 SYDVKM. The CDR3 is 13 amino acids. CDR3 sequence (DNA): TGTGCCAGCAGCCCTCCGACCAATCAGCCCCAGCATTTT. Its translation is CASSPPTNQPQHF. The full variable domain, its missing parts supplied by reference TRBV28 and TRBJ1-5, is DVKVTQSSRYLVKRTGEKVFLECVQDMDHENMFWYRQDPGLGLRLIYFSYDVKMKEKGDIPEGYSVSREKKERFSLILESASTNQTSMYLCASSPPTNQPQHFGDGTRLSIL.

V is TRBV29-1 and J is TRBJ2-5; D is unclear. V shed 8 bases and J shed 5 bases, with 15 bases lying between them. Germline assignment: CDR1 SQVTM and CDR2 ANQGSEA. This CDR3 has 12 residues. The CDR3 loop reads CSKGGVGETQYF. The CDR3 DNA reads as TGCAGCAAAGGTGGGGTAGGGGAGACCCAGTACTTC.

In DNA form, the CDR3 reads TGTGCCAGCAGCTTAGGTGGGCAGTCCTACGAGCAGTACTTC. This codes for CASSLGGQSYEQYF. V gene TRBV4-2 combines with J gene TRBJ2-7, with D uncertain. CDR1 LGHNA and CDR2 YNFKEQ come from the germline V gene. Trimming left V 5 bases short and J 1 base short, with 12 bases between. The CDR3 loop spans 14 amino acids.

The chain employs TRBV27 and TRBJ1-5; D remains ambiguous. Germline CDR1 MNHEY, CDR2 SMNVEV (reference sequence). Trimming took 2 bases from V and 4 from J, leaving 9 bases between them. The length of the CDR3 is 14 residues. The CDR3 loop reads CASSLKFSNQPQHF. For the CDR3, the DNA is TGTGCCAGCAGTTTAAAGTTTAGTAATCAGCCCCAGCATTTT.

In nucleotides, the CDR3 is TGTGCCAGCAGCCCAGGCAGGGGGACAGGGGGAAATCTCCTCCACTTT. Protein product: CASSPGRGTGGNLLHF. The chain recombines TRBV7-8 with TRBJ1-6; 11 bases line up with TRBD1. CDR3 length: 16 residues. Germline CDR1 is SGHVS and CDR2 is FQNEAQ. With V trimmed by 5 bases and J by 15 bases, 15 bases remained unmatched.

This rearrangement joins TRBV19 to TRBJ2-2, with D possibly matching TRBD1 (5 bases). The CDR3 is made up of 17 amino acids. The germline gives CDR1 LNHDA, CDR2 SQIVND (reference sequence). The germline V and J ends were trimmed by 3 bases and 4 bases, with 18 bases remaining between them. Here the CDR3 reads CASSIQGSNLPTGELFF. The CDR3 region has the DNA TGTGCCAGTAGTATTCAGGGCAGTAATTTGCCCACCGGGGAGCTGTTTTTT.

The chain is built from TRBV5-1 and TRBJ2-5; D perhaps matches TRBD2 (6 bases). The CDR3 extends over 15 amino acids. The germline CDR1 and CDR2 sequences are SGHRS and YFSETQ. V dropped 0 bases and J dropped 6 bases, with 15 bases sitting between them. CDR3 nucleotide sequence: TGCGCCAGCAGCTTGGAGGCCCATAGCGGAAAGACCCAGTACTTC. Its protein product is CASSLEAHSGKTQYF.

The V gene is TRBV5-1, the J gene TRBJ1-3, with D possibly being TRBD1 (5 bases). The germline V and J ends were trimmed by 0 bases and 5 bases, with 15 bases remaining between them. The CDR3 totals 16 residues. Germline V gene data show CDR1 as SGHRS and CDR2 as YFSETQ. The CDR3 DNA follows: TGCGCCAGCAGCTTGGAGCCAGGGCTATCAAGAAACACCATATATTTT. As protein: CASSLEPGLSRNTIYF. The full variable domain, with the rest looked up from reference TRBV5-1 and TRBJ1-3, is KAGVTQTPRYLIKTRGQQVTLSCSPISGHRSVSWYQQTPGQGLQFLFEYFSETQRNKGNFPGRFSGRQFSNSRSEMNVSTLELGDSALYLCASSLEPGLSRNTIYFGEGSWLTVV.

The chain uses TRBV29-1 and TRBJ1-4, with 7 bases that match TRBD1. This CDR3 has 13 residues. Germline CDR1 is SQVTM and CDR2 is ANQGSEA. Trimming cost V 4 bases and J 3 bases; bases outside gene matches: 2. The CDR3 coding sequence is TGCAGCGTTGGGGGACAGCCTAATGAAAAACTGTTTTTT. Protein product: CSVGGQPNEKLFF.

The J gene is TRBJ1-4, the V gene TRBV27; D remains ambiguous. V was pared by 2 bases and J by 8 bases, with 12 bases between. CDR3 length: 14 amino acids. From germline, CDR1 is MNHEY and CDR2 SMNVEV (reference sequence). The CDR3 spells CASSLGQYGEKLFF. The CDR3 DNA is TGTGCCAGCAGTTTAGGGCAGTACGGGGAAAAACTGTTTTTT.

The chain is built from TRBV19 and TRBJ1-1, with TRBD1 as a possible D gene (5 bases). The CDR3 loop spans 14 amino acids. V dropped 3 bases and J dropped 1 base, with 9 bases sitting between them. Germline V gene sequence: CDR1 LNHDA, CDR2 SQIVND (reference sequence). This CDR3 is CASSMETANTEAFF. CDR3 DNA: TGTGCCAGTAGTATGGAGACAGCGAACACTGAAGCTTTCTTT.

The chain uses TRBV7-9 and TRBJ1-6; 7 bases align to TRBD1. The CDR3 has 14 amino acids. Per the germline V gene, CDR1 is SEHNR and CDR2 is FQNEAQ (reference sequence). The ends lost 6 bases at V and 7 bases at J; junction bases unmatched: 6. CDR3 in amino acids: CASSQGTDNSPLHF. The DNA for the CDR3 is TGTGCCAGCAGTCAAGGGACAGACAATTCACCCCTCCACTTT.

V is TRBV7-2 and J is TRBJ1-1; D not certain. CDR1 is SGHTA and CDR2 is FQGNSA in the germline V gene. Trimming took off 2 bases at V and 4 bases at J, with 8 bases between the two ends. The CDR3 consists of 13 residues. DNA for the CDR3: TGTGCCAGCAGCTTAAACGGGTTCACTGAAGCTTTCTTT. Amino acids: CASSLNGFTEAFF.

This clone has just a few counts. The sample has other DNA sequences that encode this CDR3 too. J is TRBJ1-6 and V is TRBV27; D gene ambiguous. The V gene lost 0 bases and the J gene lost 14 bases, with 17 bases spanning the gap. This CDR3 is 15 amino acids long. CDR1 is MNHEY and CDR2 is SMNVEV in the germline V gene (reference sequence). The CDR3 is CASSLSDIPSSALHF. The CDR3 DNA follows: TGTGCCAGCAGTTTATCCGACATCCCCAGTTCGGCCCTCCACTTT.

This clone was counted only a few times. The CDR3 region is CASSLSERSASPLHF. Here the CDR3 DNA reads TGCGCCAGCAGCTTGTCTGAGCGGTCCGCCTCACCCCTCCACTTT. The chain employs TRBV5-1 and TRBJ1-6; D not certain. Germline CDR1 SGHRS, CDR2 YFSETQ. Trimming shortened V by 1 base and J by 10 bases, and 15 bases separated the two germline ends. The CDR3 runs to 15 residues.

The chain employs TRBV5-6 and TRBJ1-1; D uncertain. There are 14 residues in the CDR3. V lost 3 bases to trimming and J lost 3 bases, with 12 bases between them. Germline CDR1 reads SGHDT; CDR2 reads YYEEEE. The CDR3 coding sequence is TGTGCCAGCAGCTCCGACCGGGTTCACACTGAAGCTTTCTTT. Protein product: CASSSDRVHTEAFF.

By sample fraction, this clone is medium-sized (0.01 to 0.1%). The rearrangement links TRBV28 to TRBJ2-7; D unclear. This CDR3 spans 13 amino acids. The germline V and J ends were trimmed by 2 bases and 2 bases, with 7 bases remaining between them. The germline V gene has CDR1 MDHEN and CDR2 SYDVKM. CDR3 loop: CASSLGSTYEQYF. CDR3 nucleotides: TGTGCCAGCAGTTTAGGTAGCACCTACGAGCAGTACTTC.

CDR3 in DNA: TGCGCCAGCAGTGAGGGCAGGAACCAAGAGACCCAGTACTTC. This codes for CASSEGRNQETQYF. The rearrangement links TRBV10-1 to TRBJ2-5, with D uncertain. This CDR3 has 14 residues. From germline, CDR1 is WNHNN and CDR2 SYGVQD (reference sequence). Trimming took 2 bases from V and 0 from J, leaving 7 bases between them.

This clone was counted only a few times. V gene TRBV25-1 combines with J gene TRBJ2-2, with D perhaps assigned TRBD1 or TRBD2 (5 bases each). This CDR3 region has 18 residues. The germline gives CDR1 MGHDK, CDR2 SYGVNS. V was clipped by 1 base and J by 4 bases, with 19 bases between them. The CDR3 sequence is CASSESRVKVGTTGELFF. CDR3 bases: TGTGCCAGCAGTGAATCCCGAGTTAAGGTGGGGACCACCGGGGAGCTGTTTTTT.

The rearrangement links TRBV19 to TRBJ2-1; TRBD2 aligns across 9 bases. Germline CDR1 reads LNHDA; CDR2 reads SQIVND (reference sequence). CDR3 size: 15 residues. J was trimmed by 15 bases and V by 7 bases; bases with no gene match: 19. As DNA, the CDR3 is TGTGCCAGTACCCCCGTCAGTTCGCGGGGGGGCCACGTGTTCTTC. Encoded protein: CASTPVSSRGGHVFF.

The V gene is TRBV21-1, the J gene TRBJ2-4; the listed D gene, TRBD2, was not tested against the DNA. TRBV21-1 represents a pseudogene. The CDR3 runs 23 residues. The CDR3 region has the DNA TGTGCCAGCAGCCTACGGGACAGGGCCGGGACTAGCGGGTCCCTATGGGCCAAAAACATTCAGTACTTC. Amino acids: CASSLRDRAGTSGSLWAKNIQYF.